This TCR beta chain emerged from a study of T cells in Graves' hyperthyroidism and ophthalmopathy. Amplified TCR beta CDR3 regions came from RNA transcripts. The primer set for the first-round RT-PCR of the TCR CDR3 was HTBI. In TCRdb, the multiplex PCR reads were re-called with MiXCR into one record per CDR3 protein. This sample has a few hundred thousand distinct CDR3 sequences, with around 45% found just once. Germline V gives CDR1 SEHNR, CDR2 FQNEAQ (reference sequence). Trimming removed 5 bases from V and 6 bases from J; junction bases left unmatched: 18. This CDR3 contains 17 residues. The material sequenced was peripheral blood or thyroid tissue (not recorded which). The chain combines TRBV7-9 with TRBJ2-7; 8 nucleotides line up with TRBD2. The sequence derives from a woman aged 18 to 35 with Graves' hyperthyroidism. CDR3 coding DNA: TGTGCCAGCAGCGTTGAAGATCGGGGGGGGGCGAATGGCGAGCAGTACTTC. It codes for CASSVEDRGGANGEQYF.